This TCR beta chain was retrieved from a study of vaccination and CD4 T cells after COVID-19. Treatment reported: roughly ten-day PBMC culture with coronavirus spike peptide pools or control peptides (ViraFEST assay). The unexposed donor's CD4+ T cells were collected before the COVID-19 pandemic (2011-2018). Notes on this clonotype: Its antigen remains unidentified.

CDR1 and CDR2 (germline): SGHAT, FQNNGV. The CDR3 sequence is 15 residues long. Trimming pared 2 bases from V and 5 bases from J, leaving 15 bases between. The Oncomine TCR Beta short-read assay generated sequence data from the DNA of cultured CD4+ T cells. Cultured CD4+ T cells yielded the extracted genomic DNA. Each CDR3 protein is one row after TCRdb ran MiXCR on the PCR reads. This sample has around 10,000 distinct CDR3 sequences, with 32% found just once. This sequence was found in a human donor in good health. Sample: CD4+ T cells from blood, cultured in vitro. The chain employs TRBV11-2 and TRBJ1-2; the D gene is possibly TRBD1 (5 bases). The CDR3 nucleotides are TGTGCCAGCAGCTTATCTATGTCAGGGAGGTATGGCTACACCTTC. This sequence encodes CASSLSMSGRYGYTF.